This is a list of T cell receptor beta chains from one sample in a study of early T cells in non-severe SARS-CoV-2 infection. TCRdb reprocessed the 5' RACE reads via MiXCR and lists one record per CDR3 protein. The table includes about 110,000 distinct CDR3 sequences, roughly 12% detected once. Sequencing input: whole blood. Receptors were obtained from an adult who was a healthcare worker with PCR-confirmed SARS-CoV-2 infection or an uninfected control (not recorded which). CDR3s include the opening cysteine and the closing phenylalanine or tryptophan.

TRBJ2-7 | TRBV12-3/TRBV12-4 | CASTGYEQYF
TRBJ1-1 | TRBV19 | CASSTLQDSVRRATEAFF
TRBJ2-1 | TRBV29-1 | CSVGGRQGSSYNEQFF
TRBJ2-7 | TRBV5-6 | CASSLTGIYEQYF
TRBJ2-7 | TRBV6-2/TRBV6-3 | CASRSHGSYSYEQYF
TRBJ1-5 | TRBV15 | CATSRERYGNQPQHF
TRBJ2-7 | TRBV7-9 | CASSLAFPGEQYF
TRBJ2-3 | TRBV12-5 | CASGPGGPTDTQYF
TRBJ2-5 | TRBV7-9 | CASSLGLAGVSGETQYF
TRBJ2-7 | TRBV19 | CASGGSGGAYYEQYF
TRBJ2-1 | TRBV9 | CASSVDGGAYNEQFF
TRBJ2-7 | TRBV14 | CASSQIAGATKQYF
TRBJ2-5 | TRBV19 | CASSILAGASETQYF
TRBJ2-4 | TRBV11-2 | CASSPGLAGSLAKNIQYF
TRBJ1-3 | TRBV30 | CAWSVGGPGSGNTIYF
TRBJ1-6 | TRBV6-5 | CASSRKIRTGGESPLHF
TRBJ2-7 | TRBV19 | CASSMGGARGIREQYF
TRBJ2-7 | TRBV10-3 | CAIADRHEQYF